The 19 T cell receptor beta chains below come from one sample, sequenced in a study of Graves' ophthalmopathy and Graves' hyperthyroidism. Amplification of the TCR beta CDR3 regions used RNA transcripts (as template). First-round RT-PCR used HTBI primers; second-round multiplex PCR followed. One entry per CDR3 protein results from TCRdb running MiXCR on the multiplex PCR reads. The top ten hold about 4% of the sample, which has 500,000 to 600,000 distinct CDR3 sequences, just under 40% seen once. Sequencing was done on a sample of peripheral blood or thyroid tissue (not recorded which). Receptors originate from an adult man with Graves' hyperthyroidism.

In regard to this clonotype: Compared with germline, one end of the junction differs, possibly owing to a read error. The CDR3 spells CASSLDRGTNTEAFF. In DNA form, the CDR3 reads TGCGCCAGCAGCTTGGACAGGGGTACGAACACTGAAGCTTTCTTT. The V gene is TRBV5-8, the J gene TRBJ1-1, with TRBD1 matching 9 bases. Germline V gene data show CDR1 as SGHTS and CDR2 as YDEGEE. The CDR3 has 15 amino acids.

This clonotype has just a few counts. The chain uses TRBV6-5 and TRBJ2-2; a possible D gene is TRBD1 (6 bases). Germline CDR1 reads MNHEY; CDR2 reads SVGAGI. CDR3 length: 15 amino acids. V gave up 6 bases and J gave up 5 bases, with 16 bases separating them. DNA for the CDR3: TGTGCCAGCAGACCTACAGGGCGTTGGACCGGGGAGCTGTTTTTT. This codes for CASRPTGRWTGELFF.

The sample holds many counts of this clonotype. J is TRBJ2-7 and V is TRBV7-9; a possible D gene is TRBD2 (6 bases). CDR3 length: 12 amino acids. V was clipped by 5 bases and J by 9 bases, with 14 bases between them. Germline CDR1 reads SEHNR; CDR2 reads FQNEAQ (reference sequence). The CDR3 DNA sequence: TGTGCCAGCAGCGATAGTAAGGGAGGGCAGTACTTC. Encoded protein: CASSDSKGGQYF.

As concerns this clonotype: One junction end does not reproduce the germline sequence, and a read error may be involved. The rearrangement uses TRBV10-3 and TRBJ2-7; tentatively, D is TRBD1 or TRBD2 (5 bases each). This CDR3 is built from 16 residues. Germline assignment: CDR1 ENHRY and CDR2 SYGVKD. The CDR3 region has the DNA TGTGCCAGCAGTGAAGACCCGGGGCGCCCACCCTACGAGCAGTACTTC. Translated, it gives CASSEDPGRPPYEQYF.

Here the CDR3 reads CASSQAGVGELFF. For the CDR3, the DNA is TGTGCCAGCAGCCAAGCGGGGGTCGGGGAGCTGTTTTTT. This chain links TRBV7-8 with TRBJ2-2; 8 bases are shared with TRBD2. Germline values: CDR1 SGHVS, CDR2 FQNEAQ. Germline trimming cut 5 bases from V and 7 bases from J; bases unmatched to any gene: 3. The CDR3 length is 13 residues.

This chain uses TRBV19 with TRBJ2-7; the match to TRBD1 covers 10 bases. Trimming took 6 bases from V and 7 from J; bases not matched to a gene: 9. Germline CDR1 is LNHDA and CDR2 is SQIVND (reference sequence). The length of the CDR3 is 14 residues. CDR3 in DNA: TGTGCCAGTAGCGGACAGGGGGTCCTTGGTGAGCAGTACTTC. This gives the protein CASSGQGVLGEQYF.

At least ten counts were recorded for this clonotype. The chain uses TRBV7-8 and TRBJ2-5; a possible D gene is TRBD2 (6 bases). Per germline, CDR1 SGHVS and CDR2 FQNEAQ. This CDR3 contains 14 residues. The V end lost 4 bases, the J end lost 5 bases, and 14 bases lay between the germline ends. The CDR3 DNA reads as TGTGCCAGCAGCTCTTCGGGACTTTGGGAGACCCAGTACTTC. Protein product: CASSSSGLWETQYF.

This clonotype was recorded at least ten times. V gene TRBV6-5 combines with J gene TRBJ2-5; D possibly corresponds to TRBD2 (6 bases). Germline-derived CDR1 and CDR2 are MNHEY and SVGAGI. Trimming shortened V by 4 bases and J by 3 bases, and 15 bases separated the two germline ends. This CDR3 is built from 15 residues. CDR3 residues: CASSSRRRVKETQYF. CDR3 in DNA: TGTGCCAGCAGTTCCAGACGGAGGGTCAAAGAGACCCAGTACTTC.

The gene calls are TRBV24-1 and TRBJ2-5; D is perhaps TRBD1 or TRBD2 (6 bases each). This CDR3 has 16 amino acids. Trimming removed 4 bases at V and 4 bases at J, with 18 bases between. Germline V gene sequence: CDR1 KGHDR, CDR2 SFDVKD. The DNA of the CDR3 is TGTGCCACCAGTGACCGAAGACTAGGGGGAGGAGAGACCCAGTACTTC. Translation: CATSDRRLGGGETQYF.

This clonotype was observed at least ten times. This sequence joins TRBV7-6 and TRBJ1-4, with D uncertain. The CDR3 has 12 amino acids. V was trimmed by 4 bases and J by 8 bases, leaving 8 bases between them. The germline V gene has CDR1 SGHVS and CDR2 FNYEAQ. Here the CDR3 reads CASSSAWEKLFF. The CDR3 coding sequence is TGTGCCAGCAGCTCAGCCTGGGAAAAACTGTTTTTT.

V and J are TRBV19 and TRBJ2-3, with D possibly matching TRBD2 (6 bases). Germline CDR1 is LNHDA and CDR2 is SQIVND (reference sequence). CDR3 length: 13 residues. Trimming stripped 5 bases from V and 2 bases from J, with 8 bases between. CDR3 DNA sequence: TGTGCCAGTAGTCGGGAGATCACAGATACGCAGTATTTT. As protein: CASSREITDTQYF.

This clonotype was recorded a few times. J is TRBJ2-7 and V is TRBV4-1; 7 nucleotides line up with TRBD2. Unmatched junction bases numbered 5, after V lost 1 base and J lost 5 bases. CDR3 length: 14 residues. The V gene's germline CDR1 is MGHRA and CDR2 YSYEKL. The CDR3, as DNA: TGCGCCAGCAGCCAAGTAGGCGGGAGTGACGAGCAGTACTTC. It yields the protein CASSQVGGSDEQYF.

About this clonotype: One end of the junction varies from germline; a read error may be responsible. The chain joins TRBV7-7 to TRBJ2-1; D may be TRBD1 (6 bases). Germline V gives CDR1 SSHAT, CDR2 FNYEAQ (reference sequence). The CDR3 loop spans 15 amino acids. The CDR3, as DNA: TGTGCTAGCAGCTTAGTTCCAGGGGCAAGGAATGAGCAGTTCTTC. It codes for CASSLVPGARNEQFF. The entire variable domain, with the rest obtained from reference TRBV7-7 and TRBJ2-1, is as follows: GAGVSQSPRYKVTKRGQDVTLRCDPISSHATLYWYQQALGQGPEFLTYFNYEAQPDKSGLPSDRFSAERPEGSISTLTIQRTEQRDSAMYRCASSLVPGARNEQFFGPGTRLTVL.

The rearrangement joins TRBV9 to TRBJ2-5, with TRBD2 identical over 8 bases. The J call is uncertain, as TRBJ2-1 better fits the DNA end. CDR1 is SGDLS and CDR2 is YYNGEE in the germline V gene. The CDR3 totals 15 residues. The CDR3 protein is CASSPWFSGNNEQFF. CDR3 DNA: TGTGCCAGCAGCCCGTGGTTTAGCGGGAACAATGAGCAGTTCTTC.

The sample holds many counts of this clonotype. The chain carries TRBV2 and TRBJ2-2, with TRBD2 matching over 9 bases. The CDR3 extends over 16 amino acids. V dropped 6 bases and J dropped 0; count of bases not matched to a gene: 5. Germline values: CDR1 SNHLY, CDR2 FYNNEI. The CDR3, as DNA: TGTGCCAGCAGCCCTCTAGCGGGGTCGAACACCGGGGAGCTGTTTTTT. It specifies CASSPLAGSNTGELFF.

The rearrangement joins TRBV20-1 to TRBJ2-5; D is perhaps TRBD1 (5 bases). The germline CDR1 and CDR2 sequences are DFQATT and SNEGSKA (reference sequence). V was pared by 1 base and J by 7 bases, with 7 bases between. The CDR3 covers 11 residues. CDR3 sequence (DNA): TGCAGTGCTAGAGTTCAGGGGACCCAGTACTTC. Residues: CSARVQGTQYF.

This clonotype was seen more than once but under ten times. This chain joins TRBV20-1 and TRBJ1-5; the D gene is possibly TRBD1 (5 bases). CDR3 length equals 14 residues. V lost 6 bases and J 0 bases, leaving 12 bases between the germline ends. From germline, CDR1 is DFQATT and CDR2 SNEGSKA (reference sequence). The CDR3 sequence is CSASQGYSNQPQHF. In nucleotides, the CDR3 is TGCAGTGCGAGCCAGGGATATAGCAATCAGCCCCAGCATTTT.

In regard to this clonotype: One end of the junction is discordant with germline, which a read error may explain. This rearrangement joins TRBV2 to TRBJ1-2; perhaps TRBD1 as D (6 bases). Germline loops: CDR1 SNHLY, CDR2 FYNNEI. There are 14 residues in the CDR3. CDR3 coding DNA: TGTGCCAGCAGGGAAGACAGGTATAACTATGGCTACACCTTC. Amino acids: CASREDRYNYGYTF.

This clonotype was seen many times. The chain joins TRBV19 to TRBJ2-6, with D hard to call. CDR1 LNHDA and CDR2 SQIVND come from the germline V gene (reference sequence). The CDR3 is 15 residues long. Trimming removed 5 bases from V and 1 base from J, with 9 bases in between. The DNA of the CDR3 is TGTGCCAGTAGTGCATGGGGATCTGGGGCCAACGTCCTGACTTTC. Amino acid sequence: CASSAWGSGANVLTF.